These T cell receptor beta chains were read from a single sample in a study of shared clonotypes between healthy human individuals. The assay was immunoSEQ multiplex PCR, and TCRdb's table has in-frame clones only and misses some. Among 2.3 million or so clones listed, approximately 95% were seen once. The source material was naive CD4+ T cells from PBMCs. The receptor source for this set is a man between 18 and 35 years old in good health. Some clones in this sample may be carry-over from other donors' samples. The conserved cysteine and the conserved F or W are not part of the CDR3 here.

13	TRBV4-2	TRBJ2-7	ASSQTTGDGYEQY
12	TRBV5-4	TRBJ2-3	ASSFRDGTDTQY
14	TRBV5-4	TRBJ1-1	ASSRLKTGWGTEAF
9	TRBV30	TRBJ2-7	AWSPAYEQY
13	TRBV7-6	TRBJ1-1	ASSLVGLGRPEAF
11	TRBV5-6	TRBJ1-3	ASSKDRGNTIY
11	TRBV28	TRBJ2-2	AGLSGNTGELF
14	TRBV2	TRBJ2-6	ASTRRRTSGANVLT
14	TRBV28	TRBJ2-1	ASSLFRQGVNNEQF
12	TRBV19	TRBJ2-5	ASSSLAGAETQY
12	TRBV4-3	TRBJ1-2	ASSQTRWEYGYT
11	TRBV4-2	TRBJ1-5	ASSQEESQPQH
14	TRBV28	TRBJ2-2	ASSTTGTPRPGELF
12	TRBV19	TRBJ1-4	ASSIGGIGEKLF
12	TRBV4-1	TRBJ2-2	ASSQGDSTGELF
12	TRBV28	TRBJ2-3	ATIAGTRTDTQY
15	TRBV5-1	TRBJ2-5	ASSLGSLAGGQETQY
14	TRBV28	TRBJ2-1	ASSRTSGRTYNEQF
13	TRBV5-1	TRBJ1-1	ASSPIVSPNTEAF
13	TRBV28	TRBJ1-2	ASSLTGQLNYGYT
11	TRBV27	TRBJ1-1	ASRYTGGAEAF
17	TRBV15	TRBJ1-5	ATSRDLYRRRDSNQPQH
13	TRBV29-1	TRBJ2-4	SVSRFWGAKNIQY
13	TRBV7-2	TRBJ1-3	ASSLAQGPGNTIY
14	TRBV5-4	TRBJ2-5	ASSRPGSGSRETQY
15	TRBV29-1	TRBJ1-2	SREKGTGVRIVDGYT
13	TRBV7-2	TRBJ2-1	ASSLSGTSGNEQF
14	TRBV6-6	TRBJ1-5	ASSPKGGSSNQPQH
9	TRBV28	TRBJ1-2	ASSFLGVAH
15	TRBV7-9	TRBJ1-6	ASSIRRTATVDSPLH
14	TRBV6-5	TRBJ1-1	ASSYRGFWGDTEAF
13	TRBV5-1	TRBJ1-1	ASSLGHNSHTEAF
12	TRBV5-1	TRBJ2-1	ASSRRDRYNEQF
13	TRBV2	TRBJ2-5	ASSGLVGRQETQY
11	TRBV10-3	TRBJ2-2	AINGQEGGELF
13	TRBV7-2	TRBJ2-3	ASSARGGVADTQY
14	TRBV5-1	TRBJ2-5	ASSLGLAGGVETQY
12	TRBV7-8	TRBJ1-1	ASSLGAGLTEAF
13	TRBV5-4	TRBJ2-7	ASSLGGTSDYEQY
12	TRBV2	TRBJ1-2	ASSGNAGVGGYT
13	TRBV27	TRBJ1-1	ASTPSVRGRTEAF
14	TRBV14	TRBJ1-1	ASSQRRDPMNTEAF